The next 5 T cell receptor beta chains were all read from a single sample in a study of spatial heterogeneity in lung cancer. TCRdb called the 5' RACE reads again in MiXCR, with one record for every CDR3 protein. The table has tens of thousands of distinct CDR3 sequences, under 8.5% seen once. Documented time point: sample taken at primary tumor resection. The sample consisted of PBMCs, taken at surgery. The receptors come from a male donor with early-stage non-small cell lung cancer.

The chain uses TRBV7-7 and TRBJ2-2; D is perhaps TRBD2 (7 bases). CDR1 SSHAT and CDR2 FNYEAQ come from the germline V gene (reference sequence). This CDR3 region has 14 residues. V was trimmed by 5 bases and J by 8 bases, leaving 15 bases between them. DNA for the CDR3: TGTGCCAGCAGCACGAGCGGGACAATGGGGGAGCTGTTTTTT. Translation gives CASSTSGTMGELFF.

This clonotype has more than one count but fewer than ten. The CDR3 spells CASSLGGVSSYNEQFF. The CDR3 region has the DNA TGTGCCAGCAGCTTAGGCGGAGTAAGCTCCTACAATGAGCAGTTCTTC. The chain carries TRBV7-2 and TRBJ2-1, with D hard to call. Trimming took off 1 base at V and 0 bases at J, with 10 bases between the two ends. Per the germline V gene, CDR1 is SGHTA and CDR2 is FQGNSA. This CDR3 is built from 16 residues.

This chain links TRBV6-1 with TRBJ1-3, with 7 bases identical to TRBD1. This CDR3 region has 14 residues. Germline-derived CDR1 and CDR2 are MNHNS and SASEGT. V gave up 7 bases and J gave up 9 bases; unmatched junction bases: 12. This CDR3 is CASTNYPTGRTIYF. The CDR3 DNA follows: TGTGCCAGCACCAACTACCCGACAGGGCGCACCATATATTTT.

This chain connects TRBV24-1 to TRBJ2-2; possible D gene TRBD1, 5 bases. The germline CDR1 and CDR2 sequences are KGHDR and SFDVKD. Trimming took 2 bases from V and 8 from J, leaving 11 bases between them. This CDR3 has 14 residues. The CDR3 nucleotides read TGTGCCACCAGTGATTCCGGCCGGACAGGGGAGCTGTTTTTT. Its translation: CATSDSGRTGELFF.

This clonotype has just a few counts. This sequence joins TRBV5-1 and TRBJ2-1; D unresolved. CDR3 length: 15 amino acids. The germline V gene encodes CDR1 SGHRS and CDR2 YFSETQ. V lost 4 bases to trimming and J lost 0 bases, with 11 bases between them. The CDR3 region is CASSPQIGSYNEQFF. The CDR3, as DNA: TGCGCCAGCAGCCCCCAGATTGGCTCCTACAATGAGCAGTTCTTC.